The 21 T cell receptor beta chains below were found in one sample sequenced in a study of cytomegalovirus exposure and HLA in healthy donors. Amplification used 60 Vbeta primers and 13 Jbeta primers. Measured with immunoSEQ multiplex PCR; TCRdb has only the in-frame clones, and not every one. This sample has some 71,000 clones, with 70% to 80% found just once. Sequencing used PBMCs. All receptors derive from a man aged 18 to 30 in good health and CMV-seronegative.

In its sample, this clone was seen once. This chain connects TRBV29-1 to TRBJ2-5; tentative D call: TRBD1 (6 bases). V lost 3 bases, J lost 1 base, and 12 bases lay in between. This CDR3 is built from 14 residues. Per the germline V gene, CDR1 is SQVTM and CDR2 is ANQGSEA. The CDR3 sequence: CSVDPTGLQETQYF. The CDR3 nucleotides are TGCAGCGTTGACCCGACAGGACTCCAAGAGACCCAGTACTTC.

This chain joins TRBV30 and TRBJ2-3; D is perhaps TRBD1 (5 bases). This CDR3 contains 16 residues. Germline assignment: CDR1 GTSNPN and CDR2 SVGIG (reference sequence). With 4 bases removed from V and 0 bases from J, the gap between germline ends came to 17 bases. The DNA of the CDR3 is TGTGCCTGGATCCCAGGGCCCTCCCCGAGCACAGATACGCAGTATTTT. It translates to CAWIPGPSPSTDTQYF.

V and J are TRBV19 and TRBJ1-5, with D unclear. Germline V gives CDR1 LNHDA, CDR2 SQIVND (reference sequence). V was clipped by 5 bases and J by 0 bases, with 11 bases between them. The CDR3 contains 15 residues. In DNA form, the CDR3 reads TGTGCCAGTAGTGAGTGGAGATATAGCAATCAGCCCCAGCATTTT. Protein: CASSEWRYSNQPQHF.

The chain links TRBV6-5 to TRBJ1-4; the D gene is possibly TRBD1 (5 bases). The CDR3 runs to 14 residues. Germline CDR1 MNHEY, CDR2 SVGAGI. The V gene lost 0 bases and the J gene lost 5 bases, with 7 bases spanning the gap. The CDR3 nucleotides read TGTGCCAGCAGTTACTCATCAGGGAATGAAAAACTGTTTTTT. Translation: CASSYSSGNEKLFF.

The genes are TRBV7-2 and TRBJ1-1; D uncertain. Germline V gives CDR1 SGHTA, CDR2 FQGNSA. This CDR3 region has 15 residues. V was clipped by 5 bases and J by 0 bases, with 13 bases between them. The CDR3 reads CASSPVRGLNTEAFF. CDR3 DNA sequence: TGTGCCAGCAGCCCCGTACGGGGTCTGAACACTGAAGCTTTCTTT.

The chain links TRBV6-5 to TRBJ2-7; 11 positions match TRBD1. CDR3 size: 14 residues. In germline, CDR1 is MNHEY, CDR2 SVGAGI. The ends lost 4 bases at V and 5 bases at J; junction bases unmatched: 4. The CDR3 sequence is CASSSGQGVNEQYV. CDR3 nucleotide sequence: TGTGCCAGCAGTTCGGGACAGGGGGTCAACGAGCAGTACGTC.

The chain joins TRBV5-1 to TRBJ1-2; weak D call: TRBD1 (5 bases). The CDR3 spans 13 residues. Between the trimmed V and J ends, which lost 0 bases and 4 bases, there was a span of 7 bases. CDR1 and CDR2 (germline): SGHRS, YFSETQ. The DNA of the CDR3 is TGCGCCAGCAGCTTGGGACAGCTCTATGGCTACACCTTC. Translation gives CASSLGQLYGYTF. Using reference TRBV5-1 and TRBJ1-2 for the parts outside the CDR3, the full variable domain is KAGVTQTPRYLIKTRGQQVTLSCSPISGHRSVSWYQQTPGQGLQFLFEYFSETQRNKGNFPGRFSGRQFSNSRSEMNVSTLELGDSALYLCASSLGQLYGYTFGSGTRLTVV.

The genes are TRBV19 and TRBJ2-5; the match to TRBD1 covers 10 bases. Germline V gene lookup returns CDR1 LNHDA and CDR2 SQIVND (reference sequence). The CDR3 covers 15 residues. V gave up 3 bases and J gave up 5 bases; unmatched junction bases: 6. Here the CDR3 DNA reads TGTGCCAGTAGTATCGGGACAGGGGTAGGGGAGACCCAGTACTTC. Amino acid sequence: CASSIGTGVGETQYF.

This clone appeared a few times. This sequence joins TRBV13 and TRBJ2-3; TRBD1 is a possible D gene (6 bases). The CDR3 is 14 amino acids. CDR1 and CDR2 from the germline V gene are PRHDT and FYEKMQ (reference sequence). Deletions cut 7 bases from V and 2 bases from J, with 13 bases between. The CDR3 region has the DNA TGTGCCAGCACCCGCCGGACAGACACAGATACGCAGTATTTT. Its protein product is CASTRRTDTDTQYF.

CDR3 nucleotides: TGTGCCAGTAGTGAGCAGGGACTGTCCGAGCAGTACGTC. It specifies CASSEQGLSEQYV. The rearrangement uses TRBV19 and TRBJ2-7; tentative D call: TRBD2 (6 bases). From germline, CDR1 is LNHDA and CDR2 SQIVND (reference sequence). CDR3 size: 13 residues. Between the trimmed V and J ends, which lost 5 bases and 6 bases, there was a span of 14 bases.

The chain recombines TRBV5-4 with TRBJ1-3; a possible D gene is TRBD1 (5 bases). Germline-derived CDR1 and CDR2 are SGHNT and YYREEE (reference sequence). The germline V and J ends were trimmed by 0 bases and 7 bases, with 17 bases remaining between them. The CDR3 is 16 residues long. DNA for the CDR3: TGTGCCAGCAGCTTGGCCAGCCAGGGAAGACTTAACACCATATATTTT. Protein sequence: CASSLASQGRLNTIYF.

This rearrangement joins TRBV7-8 to TRBJ1-2; the D gene is possibly TRBD1 (5 bases). Germline CDR1 reads SGHVS; CDR2 reads FQNEAQ. V dropped 1 base and J dropped 4 bases, with 10 bases sitting between them. CDR3 length: 14 residues. The chain's CDR3 is CASSLEVRVYGYTF. DNA for the CDR3: TGTGCCAGCAGCTTAGAGGTCAGGGTCTATGGCTACACCTTC. Based on the CDR3 plus reference TRBV7-8 and TRBJ1-2, the full variable domain is GAGVSQSPRYKVAKRGQDVALRCDPISGHVSLFWYQQALGQGPEFLTYFQNEAQLDKSGLPSDRFFAERPEGSVSTLKIQRTQQEDSAVYLCASSLEVRVYGYTFGSGTRLTVV.

This clone showed up just a few times. V and J are TRBV28 and TRBJ2-6, with D maybe TRBD2 (7 bases). Per the germline V gene, CDR1 is MDHEN and CDR2 is SYDVKM. V was clipped by 3 bases and J by 4 bases, with 13 bases between them. This CDR3 is built from 16 residues. CDR3 amino acids: CASSLGGARGANVLTF. The CDR3 bases are TGTGCCAGCAGTTTGGGGGGGGCGCGGGGGGCCAACGTCCTGACTTTC.

The genes are TRBV27 and TRBJ2-5; unclear D gene. The CDR3 is 15 amino acids. Per germline, CDR1 MNHEY and CDR2 SMNVEV (reference sequence). V lost 5 bases and J lost 5, with 18 bases in between. Here the CDR3 DNA reads TGTGCCAGCAGTCCCCAAAGTTCCGGGTTGGAGACCCAGTACTTC. Protein: CASSPQSSGLETQYF.

The chain recombines TRBV2 with TRBJ1-5; D not certain. This CDR3 is 14 amino acids long. Trimming took 2 bases from V and 6 from J, leaving 11 bases between them. Looked up from germline, CDR1 is SNHLY and CDR2 is FYNNEI. DNA for the CDR3: TGTGCCAGCAGTGAAAGTAGTGCGAGTCAGCCCCAGCATTTT. Translated, it gives CASSESSASQPQHF.

This clone was observed a few times. This chain uses TRBV21-1 with TRBJ1-4; TRBD1 is the table's D call and was not checked against the DNA. TRBV21-1 represents a pseudogene. The CDR3 sequence is 17 residues long. CDR3 region: CASSKGTGGSANEKLFF. As DNA, the CDR3 is TGTGCCAGCAGCAAAGGGACAGGGGGCTCGGCTAATGAAAAACTGTTTTTT.

The rearrangement joins TRBV29-1 to TRBJ2-7; D is possibly TRBD1 (7 bases). The ends were cut back, 4 bases at V and 4 bases at J, with 17 bases in the middle. The V gene's germline CDR1 is SQVTM and CDR2 ANQGSEA. The CDR3 runs to 14 residues. The CDR3: CSVGGGGGLYEQYF. The CDR3 region has the DNA TGCAGCGTTGGGGGAGGAGGGGGCCTTTACGAGCAGTACTTC.

V is TRBV15 and J is TRBJ2-3; D possibly corresponds to TRBD1 (6 bases). V shed 0 bases and J shed 2 bases, with 12 bases lying between them. Germline V CDR1 and CDR2: LNHNV, YYDKDF (reference sequence). This CDR3 is built from 16 residues. The CDR3 nucleotides are TGTGCCACCAGCAGAGAGCGGTCAGGGGTCACAGATACGCAGTATTTT. It is translated as CATSRERSGVTDTQYF.

The genes are TRBV14 and TRBJ2-7, with 8 bases fitting TRBD1. The CDR3 consists of 15 residues. The junction had 6 bases not matched to a gene; V was cut back by 1 base and J by 4 bases. Germline CDR1 SGHDN, CDR2 FVKESK. The DNA of the CDR3 is TGTGCCAGCAGCCAAGGGGGGACAGGACTTTACGAGCAGTACTTC. It is translated as CASSQGGTGLYEQYF.

The V and J genes are TRBV6-1 and TRBJ1-5; D is ambiguous. CDR1 and CDR2 (germline): MNHNS, SASEGT. Trimming shortened V by 0 bases and J by 4 bases, and 10 bases separated the two germline ends. The CDR3 has 15 amino acids. In nucleotides, the CDR3 is TGTGCCAGCAGTGAAGCAGGAGGGAGGAATCAGCCCCAGCATTTT. Translating gives CASSEAGGRNQPQHF.

This rearrangement joins TRBV5-1 to TRBJ2-1; TRBD2 matches 7 bases. Per the germline V gene, CDR1 is SGHRS and CDR2 is YFSETQ. The trim removed 0 bases at V and 4 bases at J, leaving 7 bases unmatched. The CDR3 is 16 amino acids. The CDR3, as DNA: TGCGCCAGCAGCTTGGTCAGCGGGGCAGGTTACAATGAGCAGTTCTTC. Encoded protein: CASSLVSGAGYNEQFF.